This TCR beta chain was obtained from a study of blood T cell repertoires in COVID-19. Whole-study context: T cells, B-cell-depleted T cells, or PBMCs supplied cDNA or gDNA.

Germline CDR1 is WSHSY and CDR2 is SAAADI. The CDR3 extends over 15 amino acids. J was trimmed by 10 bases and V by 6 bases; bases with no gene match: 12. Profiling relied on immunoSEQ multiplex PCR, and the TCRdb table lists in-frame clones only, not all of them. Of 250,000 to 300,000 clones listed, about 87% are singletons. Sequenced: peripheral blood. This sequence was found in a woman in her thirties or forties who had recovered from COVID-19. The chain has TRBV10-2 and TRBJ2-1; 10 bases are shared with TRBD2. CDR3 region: CASRVAGGPNLEQFF. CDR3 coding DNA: TGCGCCAGCAGGGTAGCGGGGGGCCCAAACTTAGAGCAGTTCTTC.